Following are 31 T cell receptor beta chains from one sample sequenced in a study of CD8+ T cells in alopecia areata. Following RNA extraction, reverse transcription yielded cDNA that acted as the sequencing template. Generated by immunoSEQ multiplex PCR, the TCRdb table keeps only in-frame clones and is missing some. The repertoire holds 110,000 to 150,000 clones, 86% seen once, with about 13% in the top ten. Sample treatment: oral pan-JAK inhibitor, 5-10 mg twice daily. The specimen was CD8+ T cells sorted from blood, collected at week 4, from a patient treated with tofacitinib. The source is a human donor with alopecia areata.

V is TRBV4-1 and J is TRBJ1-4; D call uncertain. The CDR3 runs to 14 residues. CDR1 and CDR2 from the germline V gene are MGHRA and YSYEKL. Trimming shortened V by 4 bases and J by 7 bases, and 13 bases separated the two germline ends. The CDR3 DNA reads TGCGCCAGCAGCCTGACCGGAGTTGGTGAAAAACTGTTTTTT. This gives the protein CASSLTGVGEKLFF.

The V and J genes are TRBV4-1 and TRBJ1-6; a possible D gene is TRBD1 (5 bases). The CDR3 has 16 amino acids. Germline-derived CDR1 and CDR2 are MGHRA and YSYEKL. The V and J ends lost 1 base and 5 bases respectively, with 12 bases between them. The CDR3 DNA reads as TGCGCCAGCAGCCAAGGTGACCAGGGAAATAATTCACCCCTCCACTTT. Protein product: CASSQGDQGNNSPLHF.

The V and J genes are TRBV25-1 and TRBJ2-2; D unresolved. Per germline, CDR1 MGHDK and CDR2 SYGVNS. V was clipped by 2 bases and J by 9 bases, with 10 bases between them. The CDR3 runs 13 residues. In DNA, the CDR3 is TGTGCCAGCAGTGAAACCATCGTGAGGGAGCTGTTTTTT. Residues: CASSETIVRELFF.

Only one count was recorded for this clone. The CDR3 sequence: CASSQSTAGGPYEQYF. The CDR3 DNA reads as TGTGCCAGCAGCCAATCGACAGCCGGGGGCCCCTACGAGCAGTACTTC. The V gene is TRBV14, the J gene TRBJ2-7; D tentatively fits TRBD1 or TRBD2 (6 bases each). This CDR3 region has 16 residues. Deletions cut 2 bases from V and 2 bases from J, with 16 bases between. CDR1 SGHDN and CDR2 FVKESK come from the germline V gene.

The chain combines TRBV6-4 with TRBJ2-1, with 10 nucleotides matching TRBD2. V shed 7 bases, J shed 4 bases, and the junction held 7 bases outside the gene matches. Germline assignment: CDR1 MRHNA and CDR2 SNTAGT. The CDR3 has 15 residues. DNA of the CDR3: TGTGCCAGCACACAGACTAGCGGGCGTTACAATGAGCAGTTCTTC. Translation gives CASTQTSGRYNEQFF.

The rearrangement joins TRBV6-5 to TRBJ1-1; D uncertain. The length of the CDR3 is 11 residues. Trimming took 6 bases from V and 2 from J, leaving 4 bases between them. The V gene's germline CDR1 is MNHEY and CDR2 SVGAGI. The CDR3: CASSSNTEAFF. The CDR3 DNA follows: TGTGCCAGCAGCTCTAACACTGAAGCTTTCTTT.

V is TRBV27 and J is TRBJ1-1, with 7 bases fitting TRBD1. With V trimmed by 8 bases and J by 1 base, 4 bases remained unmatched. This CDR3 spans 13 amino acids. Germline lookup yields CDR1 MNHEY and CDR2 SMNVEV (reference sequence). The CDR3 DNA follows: TGTGCCAGCGCTTGGACAGGGAACACTGAAGCTTTCTTT. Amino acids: CASAWTGNTEAFF.

The CDR3 DNA reads as TGTGCCAGCAGTTTCGCGGGGCCGTCCTACGAGCAGTACTTC. This translates into CASSFAGPSYEQYF. This chain joins TRBV27 and TRBJ2-7; TRBD2 is a possible D gene (6 bases). Looked up from germline, CDR1 is MNHEY and CDR2 is SMNVEV (reference sequence). Deletions cut 3 bases from V and 1 base from J, with 10 bases between. The CDR3 contains 14 residues.

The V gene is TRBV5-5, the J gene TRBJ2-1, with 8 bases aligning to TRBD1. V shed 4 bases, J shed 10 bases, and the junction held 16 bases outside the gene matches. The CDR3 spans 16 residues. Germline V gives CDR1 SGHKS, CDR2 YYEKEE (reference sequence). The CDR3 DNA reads TGTGCCAGCAGCCCTCCCTCAGGACAGGGCTTTTTCGAGCAGTTCTTC. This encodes CASSPPSGQGFFEQFF. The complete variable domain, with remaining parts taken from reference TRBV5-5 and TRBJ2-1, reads DAGVTQSPTHLIKTRGQQVTLRCSPISGHKSVSWYQQVLGQGPQFIFQYYEKEERGRGNFPDRFSARQFPNYSSELNVNALLLGDSALYLCASSPPSGQGFFEQFFGPGTRLTVL.

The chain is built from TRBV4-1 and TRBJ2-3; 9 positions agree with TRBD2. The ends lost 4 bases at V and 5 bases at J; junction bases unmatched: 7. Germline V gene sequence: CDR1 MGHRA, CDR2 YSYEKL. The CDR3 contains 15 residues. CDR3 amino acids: CASSLPAGGIDTQYF. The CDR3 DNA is TGCGCCAGCAGCCTCCCTGCGGGAGGGATAGATACGCAGTATTTT.

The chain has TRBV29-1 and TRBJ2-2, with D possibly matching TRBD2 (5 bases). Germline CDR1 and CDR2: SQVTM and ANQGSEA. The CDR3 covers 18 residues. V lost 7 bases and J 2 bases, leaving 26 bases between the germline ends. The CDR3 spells CSASSGYILPTNTGELFF. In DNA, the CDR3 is TGCAGCGCCTCCTCGGGGTACATCCTCCCAACTAACACCGGGGAGCTGTTTTTT.

The CDR3: CASSFGFGRLSQYF. CDR3 sequence (DNA): TGTGCCAGCAGCTTCGGGTTTGGCAGGCTGTCTCAGTACTTC. The V gene is TRBV11-2, the J gene TRBJ2-7, with D unresolved. Trimming stripped 3 bases from V and 10 bases from J, with 19 bases between. The germline V gene has CDR1 SGHAT and CDR2 FQNNGV. This CDR3 is built from 14 residues.

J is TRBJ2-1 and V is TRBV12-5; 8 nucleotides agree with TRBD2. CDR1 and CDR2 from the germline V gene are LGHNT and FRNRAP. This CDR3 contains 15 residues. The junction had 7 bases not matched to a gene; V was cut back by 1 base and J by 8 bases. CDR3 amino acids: CASGLGTSNLDEQFF. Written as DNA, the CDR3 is TGTGCTAGTGGTTTGGGGACTAGCAATTTAGATGAGCAGTTCTTC.

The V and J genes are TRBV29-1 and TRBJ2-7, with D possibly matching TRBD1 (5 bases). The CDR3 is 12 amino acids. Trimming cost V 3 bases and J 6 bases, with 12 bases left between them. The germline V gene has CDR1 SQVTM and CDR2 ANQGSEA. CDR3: CSVEAGSGEQYF. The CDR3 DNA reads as TGCAGCGTTGAGGCAGGGTCGGGCGAGCAGTACTTC.

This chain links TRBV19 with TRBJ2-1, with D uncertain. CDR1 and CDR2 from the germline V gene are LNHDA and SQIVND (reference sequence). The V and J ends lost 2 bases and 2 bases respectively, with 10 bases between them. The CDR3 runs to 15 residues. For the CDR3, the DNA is TGTGCCAGTAGTATAATCCATTCGACCTACAATGAGCAGTTCTTC. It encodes CASSIIHSTYNEQFF.

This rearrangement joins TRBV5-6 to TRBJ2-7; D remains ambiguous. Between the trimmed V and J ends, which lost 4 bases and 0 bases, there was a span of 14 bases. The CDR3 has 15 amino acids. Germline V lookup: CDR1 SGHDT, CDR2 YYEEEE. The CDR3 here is CASSLDGESSYEQYF. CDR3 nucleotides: TGTGCCAGCAGCCTGGACGGCGAAAGCTCCTACGAGCAGTACTTC.

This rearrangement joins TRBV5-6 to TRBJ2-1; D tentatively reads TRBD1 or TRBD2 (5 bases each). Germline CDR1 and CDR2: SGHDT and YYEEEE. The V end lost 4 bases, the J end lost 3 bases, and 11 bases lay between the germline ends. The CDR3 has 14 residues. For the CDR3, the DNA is TGTGCCAGCAGCCCGGGGACCGTCTACAATGAGCAGTTCTTC. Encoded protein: CASSPGTVYNEQFF. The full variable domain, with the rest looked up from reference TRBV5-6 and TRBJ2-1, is DAGVTQSPTHLIKTRGQQVTLRCSPKSGHDTVSWYQQALGQGPQFIFQYYEEEERQRGNFPDRFSGHQFPNYSSELNVNALLLGDSALYLCASSPGTVYNEQFFGPGTRLTVL.

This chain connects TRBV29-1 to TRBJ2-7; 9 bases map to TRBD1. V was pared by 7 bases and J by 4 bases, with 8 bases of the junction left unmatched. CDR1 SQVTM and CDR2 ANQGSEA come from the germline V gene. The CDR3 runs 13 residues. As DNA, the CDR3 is TGCAGCGATATGACGGACAGGGGTTACGAGCAGTACTTC. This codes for CSDMTDRGYEQYF.

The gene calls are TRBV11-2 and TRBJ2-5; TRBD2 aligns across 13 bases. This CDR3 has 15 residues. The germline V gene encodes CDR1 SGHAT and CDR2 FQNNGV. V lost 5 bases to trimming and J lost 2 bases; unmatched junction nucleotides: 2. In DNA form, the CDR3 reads TGTGCCAGCAGCCCGGGACTAGCGGGACAAGAGACCCAGTACTTC. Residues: CASSPGLAGQETQYF.

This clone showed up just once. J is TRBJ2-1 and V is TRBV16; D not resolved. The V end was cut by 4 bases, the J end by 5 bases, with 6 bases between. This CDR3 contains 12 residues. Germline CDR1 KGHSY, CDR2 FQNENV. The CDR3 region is CASSPYDNEQFF. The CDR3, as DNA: TGTGCCAGCAGCCCTTACGACAATGAGCAGTTCTTC.

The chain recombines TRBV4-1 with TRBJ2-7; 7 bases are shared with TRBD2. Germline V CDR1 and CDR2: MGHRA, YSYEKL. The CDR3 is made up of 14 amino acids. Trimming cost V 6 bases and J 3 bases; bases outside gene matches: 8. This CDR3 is CASSPRLAVYEQYF. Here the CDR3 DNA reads TGCGCCAGCAGTCCTCGACTAGCTGTCTACGAGCAGTACTTC.

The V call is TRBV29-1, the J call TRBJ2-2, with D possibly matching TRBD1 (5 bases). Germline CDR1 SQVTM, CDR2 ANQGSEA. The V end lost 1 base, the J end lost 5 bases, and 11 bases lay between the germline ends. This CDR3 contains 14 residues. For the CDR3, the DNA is TGCAGCGTTGAAGCCCAGGGTAGGACCGGGGAGCTGTTTTTT. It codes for CSVEAQGRTGELFF.

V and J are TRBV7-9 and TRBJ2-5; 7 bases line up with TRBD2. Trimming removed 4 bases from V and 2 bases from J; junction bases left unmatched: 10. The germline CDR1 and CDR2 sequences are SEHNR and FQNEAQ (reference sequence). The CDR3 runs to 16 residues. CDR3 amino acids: CASSYLTGGGQETQYF. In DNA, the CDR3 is TGTGCCAGCAGCTATTTAACGGGAGGAGGACAAGAGACCCAGTACTTC.

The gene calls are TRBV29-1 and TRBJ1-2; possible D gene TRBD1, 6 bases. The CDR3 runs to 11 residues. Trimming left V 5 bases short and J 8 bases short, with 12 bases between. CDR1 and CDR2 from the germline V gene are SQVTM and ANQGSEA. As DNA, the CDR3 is TGCAGCGTTTTGGAGGGGGAAGGCTACACCTTC. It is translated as CSVLEGEGYTF.

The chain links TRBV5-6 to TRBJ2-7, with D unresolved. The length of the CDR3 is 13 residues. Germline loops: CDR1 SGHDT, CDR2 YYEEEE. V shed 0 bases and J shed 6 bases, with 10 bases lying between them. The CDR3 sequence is CASSLDLAPEQYF. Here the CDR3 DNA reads TGTGCCAGCAGCTTGGATTTAGCACCCGAGCAGTACTTC. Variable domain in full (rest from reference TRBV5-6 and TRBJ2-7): DAGVTQSPTHLIKTRGQQVTLRCSPKSGHDTVSWYQQALGQGPQFIFQYYEEEERQRGNFPDRFSGHQFPNYSSELNVNALLLGDSALYLCASSLDLAPEQYFGPGTRLTVT.

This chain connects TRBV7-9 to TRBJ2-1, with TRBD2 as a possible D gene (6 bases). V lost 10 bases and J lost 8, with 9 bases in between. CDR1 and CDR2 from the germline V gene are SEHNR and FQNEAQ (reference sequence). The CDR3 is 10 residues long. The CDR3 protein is CATGGDEQFF. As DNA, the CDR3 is TGTGCCACCGGGGGTGATGAGCAGTTCTTC. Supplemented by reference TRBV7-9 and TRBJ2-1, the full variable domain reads DTGVSQNPRHKITKRGQNVTFRCDPISEHNRLYWYRQTLGQGPEFLTYFQNEAQLEKSRLLSDRFSAERPKGSFSTLEIQRTEQGDSAMYLCATGGDEQFFGPGTRLTVL.

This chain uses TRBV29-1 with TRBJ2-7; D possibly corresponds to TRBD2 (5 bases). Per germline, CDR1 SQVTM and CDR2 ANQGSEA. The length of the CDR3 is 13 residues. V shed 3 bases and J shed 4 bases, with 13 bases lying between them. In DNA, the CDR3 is TGCAGCGTTGACCAGTTAGAGGGTTACGAGCAGTACTTC. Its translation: CSVDQLEGYEQYF.

The CDR3 protein is CASSLERGAGDTQYF. CDR3 in DNA: TGTGCCAGCAGCTTAGAACGGGGGGCTGGAGATACGCAGTATTTT. V gene TRBV13 combines with J gene TRBJ2-3; weak D call: TRBD2 (7 bases). V lost 1 base to trimming and J lost 5 bases, with 13 bases between them. Germline V lookup: CDR1 PRHDT, CDR2 FYEKMQ (reference sequence). This CDR3 has 15 residues.

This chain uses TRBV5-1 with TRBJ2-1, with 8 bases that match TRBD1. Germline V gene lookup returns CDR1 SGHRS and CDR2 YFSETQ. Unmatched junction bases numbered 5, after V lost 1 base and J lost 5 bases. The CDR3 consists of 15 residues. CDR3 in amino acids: CASSLRQGADNEQFF. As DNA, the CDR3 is TGCGCCAGCAGCTTGAGGCAGGGGGCTGACAATGAGCAGTTCTTC.

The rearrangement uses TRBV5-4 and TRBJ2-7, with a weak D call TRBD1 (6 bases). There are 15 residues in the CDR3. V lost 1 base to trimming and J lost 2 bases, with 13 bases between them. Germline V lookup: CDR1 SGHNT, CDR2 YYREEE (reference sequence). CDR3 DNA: TGTGCCAGCAGCTTGAACAGGGAATCCCCCTACGAGCAGTACTTC. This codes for CASSLNRESPYEQYF.

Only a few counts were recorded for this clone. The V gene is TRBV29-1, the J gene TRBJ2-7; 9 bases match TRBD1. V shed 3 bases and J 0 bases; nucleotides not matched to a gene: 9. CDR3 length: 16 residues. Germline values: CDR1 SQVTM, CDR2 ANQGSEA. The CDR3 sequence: CSVDELRDRDSYEQYF. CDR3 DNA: TGCAGCGTTGACGAACTCCGGGACAGGGACTCCTACGAGCAGTACTTC.